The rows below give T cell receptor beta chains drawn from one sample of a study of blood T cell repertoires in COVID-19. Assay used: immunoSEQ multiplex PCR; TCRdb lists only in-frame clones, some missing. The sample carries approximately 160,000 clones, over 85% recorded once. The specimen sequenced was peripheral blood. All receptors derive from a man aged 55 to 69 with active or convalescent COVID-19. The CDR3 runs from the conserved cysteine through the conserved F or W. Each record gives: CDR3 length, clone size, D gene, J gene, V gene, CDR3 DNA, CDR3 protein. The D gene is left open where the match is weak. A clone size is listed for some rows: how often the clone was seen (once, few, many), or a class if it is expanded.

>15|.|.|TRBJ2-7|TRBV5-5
TGTGCCAGCAGCGCCGACAGGACCTACTCCTACGAGCAGTACTTC
CASSADRTYSYEQYF
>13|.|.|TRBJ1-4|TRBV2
TGTGCCAGCAGTCGGGGGAGTGCTGAAAAACTGTTTTTT
CASSRGSAEKLFF
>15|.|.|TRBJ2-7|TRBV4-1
TGCGCCAGCAGCCAAGCGGGGGACCCAAACTACGAGCAGTACTTC
CASSQAGDPNYEQYF
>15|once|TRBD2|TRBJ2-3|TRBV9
TGTGCCAGCAGCCTAGACGGGAGGGCCGCAGATACGCAGTATTTT
CASSLDGRAADTQYF
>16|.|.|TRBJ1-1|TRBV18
TGTGCCAGCTCACCTGAGAACGGAGGGGTAGGCACTGAAGCTTTCTTT
CASSPENGGVGTEAFF
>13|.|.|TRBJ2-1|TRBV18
TGTGCCAGCTCACCTTCGACAGCTAATGAGCAGTTCTTC
CASSPSTANEQFF
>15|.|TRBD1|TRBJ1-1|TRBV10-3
TGTGCCATCAGTGGTCAACAGGGGGCGATCACTGAAGCTTTCTTT
CAISGQQGAITEAFF
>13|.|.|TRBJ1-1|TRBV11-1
TGTGCCAGCAGCTTTCAGCGTCTCACTGAAGCTTTCTTT
CASSFQRLTEAFF
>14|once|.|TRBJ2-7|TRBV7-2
TGTGCCAGCAGCTTAGGCTCTAGCTCCCACGAGCAGTACTTC
CASSLGSSSHEQYF
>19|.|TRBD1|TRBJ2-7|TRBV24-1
TGTGCCACCAGTGATCCGAACGTAAAAACGGGACAGTCCTCCTACGAGCAGTACTTC
CATSDPNVKTGQSSYEQYF
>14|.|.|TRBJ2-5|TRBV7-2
TGTGCCAGCAGCCCCATCGTTGTCGGGGAGACCCAGTACTTC
CASSPIVVGETQYF
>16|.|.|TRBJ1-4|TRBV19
TGTGCCAGTAGTGACGGCGGGGGGCTCGCTAATGAAAAACTGTTTTTT
CASSDGGGLANEKLFF
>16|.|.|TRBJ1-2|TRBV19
TGTGCCAGTAGTATAAGCGGCTTGGAGTCTAACTATGGCTACACCTTC
CASSISGLESNYGYTF
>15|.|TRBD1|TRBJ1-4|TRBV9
TGTGCCAGCACCGCAGGGGGTTTTCCTAATGAAAAACTGTTTTTT
CASTAGGFPNEKLFF
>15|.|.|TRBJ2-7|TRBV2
TGTGCCAGCAGTGGTGCGAGGGGGTCGTACTACGAGCAGTACTTC
CASSGARGSYYEQYF
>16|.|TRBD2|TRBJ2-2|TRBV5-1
TGCGCCAGCAGCTTGCGCGGGGGGTCGAACACCGGGGAGCTGTTTTTT
CASSLRGGSNTGELFF
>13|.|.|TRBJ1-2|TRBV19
TGTGCCAGTAGACAAACCGGGGTGAGGGGCTACACCTTC
CASRQTGVRGYTF